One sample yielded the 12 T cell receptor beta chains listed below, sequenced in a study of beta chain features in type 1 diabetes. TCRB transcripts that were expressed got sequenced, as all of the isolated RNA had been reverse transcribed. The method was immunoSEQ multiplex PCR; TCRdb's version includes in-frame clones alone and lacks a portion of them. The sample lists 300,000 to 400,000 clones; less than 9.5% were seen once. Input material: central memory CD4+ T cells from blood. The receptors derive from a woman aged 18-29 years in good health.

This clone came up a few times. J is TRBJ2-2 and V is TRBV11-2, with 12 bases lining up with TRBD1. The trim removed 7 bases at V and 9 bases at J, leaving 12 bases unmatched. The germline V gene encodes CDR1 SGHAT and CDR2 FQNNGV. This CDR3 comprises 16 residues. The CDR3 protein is CASTQTLGQGAWELFF. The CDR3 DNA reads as TGTGCCAGCACCCAGACCCTGGGACAGGGGGCGTGGGAGCTGTTTTTT.

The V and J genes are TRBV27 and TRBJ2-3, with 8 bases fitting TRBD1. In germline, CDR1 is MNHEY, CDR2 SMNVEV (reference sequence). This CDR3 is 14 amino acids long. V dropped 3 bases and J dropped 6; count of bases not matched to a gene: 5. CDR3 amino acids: CASSFTGGRDTQYF. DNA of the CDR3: TGTGCCAGCAGTTTCACAGGGGGTCGTGATACGCAGTATTTT.

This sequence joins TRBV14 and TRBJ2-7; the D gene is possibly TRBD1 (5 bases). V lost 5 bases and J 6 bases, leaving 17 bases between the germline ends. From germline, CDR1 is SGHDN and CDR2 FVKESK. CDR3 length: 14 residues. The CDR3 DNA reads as TGTGCCAGCAGCAGGGGTGGGGCGCTCCCCGAGCAGTACTTC. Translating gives CASSRGGALPEQYF.

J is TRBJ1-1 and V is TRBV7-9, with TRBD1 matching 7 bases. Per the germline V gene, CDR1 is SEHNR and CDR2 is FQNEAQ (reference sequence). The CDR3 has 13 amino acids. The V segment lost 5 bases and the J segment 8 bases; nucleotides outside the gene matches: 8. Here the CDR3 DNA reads TGTGCCAGCAGCCCCCAGGGGGGGGCAGAAGCTTTCTTT. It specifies CASSPQGGAEAFF.

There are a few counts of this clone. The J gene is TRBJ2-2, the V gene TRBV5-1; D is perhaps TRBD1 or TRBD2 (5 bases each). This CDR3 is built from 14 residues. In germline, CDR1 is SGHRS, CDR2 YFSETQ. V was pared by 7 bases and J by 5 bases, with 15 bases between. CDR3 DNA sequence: TGCGCCAGCGCTTGGGACCCGTCAACCGGGGAGCTGTTTTTT. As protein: CASAWDPSTGELFF.

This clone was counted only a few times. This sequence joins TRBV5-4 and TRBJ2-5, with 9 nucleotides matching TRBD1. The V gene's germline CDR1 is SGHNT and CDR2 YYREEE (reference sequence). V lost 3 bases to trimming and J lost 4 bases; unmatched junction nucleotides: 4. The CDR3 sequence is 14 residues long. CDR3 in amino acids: CASSSRDRAETQYF. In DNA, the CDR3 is TGTGCCAGCAGCTCCCGGGACAGGGCAGAGACCCAGTACTTC.

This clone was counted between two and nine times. Here the CDR3 reads CASSSGTGGRVGGYTF. The CDR3 DNA is TGTGCCAGCAGTTCCGGGACAGGGGGCCGTGTTGGTGGCTACACCTTC. The chain combines TRBV6-5 with TRBJ1-2; 12 positions match TRBD1. The length of the CDR3 is 16 residues. J lost 7 bases, V lost 4 bases, and 10 bases had no gene match. Germline V CDR1 and CDR2: MNHEY, SVGAGI.

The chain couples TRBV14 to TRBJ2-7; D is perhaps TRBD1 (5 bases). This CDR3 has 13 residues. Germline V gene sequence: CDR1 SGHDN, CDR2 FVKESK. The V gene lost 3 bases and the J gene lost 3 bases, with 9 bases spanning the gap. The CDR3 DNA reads TGTGCCAGCAGCCAGCGTAGGGGCTACGAGCAGTACTTC. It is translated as CASSQRRGYEQYF.

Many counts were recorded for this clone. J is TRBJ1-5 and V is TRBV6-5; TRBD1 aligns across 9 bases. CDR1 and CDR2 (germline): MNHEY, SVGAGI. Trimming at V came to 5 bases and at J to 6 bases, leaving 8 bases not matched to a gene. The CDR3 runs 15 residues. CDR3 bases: TGTGCCAGCAGTCCTAGACAGGGGGATCGTCAGCCCCAGCATTTT. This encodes CASSPRQGDRQPQHF.

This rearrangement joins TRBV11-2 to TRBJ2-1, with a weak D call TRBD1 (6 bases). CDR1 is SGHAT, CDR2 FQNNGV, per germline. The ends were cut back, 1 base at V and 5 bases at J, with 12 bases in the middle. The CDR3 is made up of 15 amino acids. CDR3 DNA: TGTGCCAGCAGCTTAGGGGGGCTCTCGAACAATGAGCAGTTCTTC. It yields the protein CASSLGGLSNNEQFF.

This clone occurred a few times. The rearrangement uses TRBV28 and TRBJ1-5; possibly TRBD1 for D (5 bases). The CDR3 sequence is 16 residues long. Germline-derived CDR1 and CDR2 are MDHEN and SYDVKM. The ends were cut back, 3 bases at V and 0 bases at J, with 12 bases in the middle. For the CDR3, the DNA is TGTGCCAGCAGTTTTCGTAGACAGTATAGCAATCAGCCCCAGCATTTT. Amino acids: CASSFRRQYSNQPQHF.

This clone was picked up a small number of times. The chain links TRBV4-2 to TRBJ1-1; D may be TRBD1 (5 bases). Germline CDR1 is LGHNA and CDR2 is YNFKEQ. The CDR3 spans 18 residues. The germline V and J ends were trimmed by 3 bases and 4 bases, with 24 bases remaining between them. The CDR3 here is CASSQELRAQGWSTEAFF. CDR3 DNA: TGTGCCAGCAGCCAGGAATTGAGGGCTCAGGGATGGAGCACTGAAGCTTTCTTT.